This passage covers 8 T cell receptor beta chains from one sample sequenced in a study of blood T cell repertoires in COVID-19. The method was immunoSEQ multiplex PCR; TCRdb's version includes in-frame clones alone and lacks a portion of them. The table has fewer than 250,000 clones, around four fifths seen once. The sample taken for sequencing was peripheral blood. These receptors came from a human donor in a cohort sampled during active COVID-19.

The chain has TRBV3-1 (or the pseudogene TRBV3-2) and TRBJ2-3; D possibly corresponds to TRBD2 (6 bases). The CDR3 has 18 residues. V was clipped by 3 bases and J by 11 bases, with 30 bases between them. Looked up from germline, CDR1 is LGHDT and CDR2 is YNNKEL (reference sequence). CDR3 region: CASSHSPAGPDAIFGQYF. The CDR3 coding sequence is TGTGCCAGCAGCCATTCCCCGGCGGGGCCCGATGCGATTTTTGGGCAGTATTTT.

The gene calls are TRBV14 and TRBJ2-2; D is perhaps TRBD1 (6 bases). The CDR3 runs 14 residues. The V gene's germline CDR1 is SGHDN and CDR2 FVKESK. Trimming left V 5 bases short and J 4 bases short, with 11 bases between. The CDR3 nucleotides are TGTGCCAGCAGCGCCGCCAGGGGCACCGGGGAGCTGTTTTTT. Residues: CASSAARGTGELFF.

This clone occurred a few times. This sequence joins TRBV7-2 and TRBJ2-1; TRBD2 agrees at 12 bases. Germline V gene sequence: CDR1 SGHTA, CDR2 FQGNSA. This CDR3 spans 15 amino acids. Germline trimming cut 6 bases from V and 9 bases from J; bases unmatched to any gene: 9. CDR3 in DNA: TGTGCCAGCAGGTGGTCCACTAGCGGGGGGAGTGAGCAGTTCTTC. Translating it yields CASRWSTSGGSEQFF.

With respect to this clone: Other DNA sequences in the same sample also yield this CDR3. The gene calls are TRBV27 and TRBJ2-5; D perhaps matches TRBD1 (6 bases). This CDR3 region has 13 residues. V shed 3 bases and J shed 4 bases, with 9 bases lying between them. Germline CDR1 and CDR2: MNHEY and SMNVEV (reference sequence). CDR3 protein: CASSFRGRETQYF. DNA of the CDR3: TGTGCCAGCAGTTTCAGGGGTCGAGAGACCCAGTACTTC.

This chain's CDR3 is CASGLVQGDTGELFF. The DNA for the CDR3 is TGTGCTAGTGGTTTGGTTCAAGGGGACACCGGGGAGCTGTTTTTT. The gene calls are TRBV12-5 and TRBJ2-2, with D possibly being TRBD1 (5 bases). Germline CDR1 and CDR2: LGHNT and FRNRAP. V was clipped by 0 bases and J by 3 bases, with 8 bases between them. The CDR3 spans 15 residues.

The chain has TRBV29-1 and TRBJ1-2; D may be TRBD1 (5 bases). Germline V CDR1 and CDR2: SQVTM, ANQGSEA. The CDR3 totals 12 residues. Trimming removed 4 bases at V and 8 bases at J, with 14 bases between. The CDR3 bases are TGCAGCGTTGGTTCAGGGATTGGCGGCTACACCTTC. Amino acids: CSVGSGIGGYTF.

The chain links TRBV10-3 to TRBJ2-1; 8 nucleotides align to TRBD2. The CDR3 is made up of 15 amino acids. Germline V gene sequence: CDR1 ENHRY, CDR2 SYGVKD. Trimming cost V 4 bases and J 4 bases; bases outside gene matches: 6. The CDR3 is CAISVSSGWYNEQFF. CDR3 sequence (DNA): TGTGCCATCAGTGTTTCTAGCGGGTGGTACAATGAGCAGTTCTTC.

DNA of the CDR3: TGTGCCAGCAGCCGAGGGACTCCGACAGAGACCCAGTACTTC. Translation gives CASSRGTPTETQYF. The chain links TRBV3-1 (or the pseudogene TRBV3-2) to TRBJ2-5, with TRBD2 as a possible D gene (6 bases). This CDR3 spans 14 amino acids. CDR1 is LGHDT, CDR2 YNNKEL, per germline (reference sequence). Between the trimmed V and J ends, which lost 4 bases and 4 bases, there was a span of 13 bases.